This entry is about one TCR beta chain. Its antigen is not identified. At the deep level, the assay was run. Genomic DNA belonging to each subset was distributed in equal measure over several immunoSEQ plates. Clones were read by immunoSEQ multiplex PCR, and TCRdb kept only the in-frame ones, dropping some. The sample contains roughly 300,000 clones, over 70% of which appear only once. CDR1 and CDR2 (germline): KGHSH, LQKENI. Trimming at V came to 3 bases and at J to 0 bases, leaving 6 bases not matched to a gene. The CDR3 length is 17 residues. These data originate in a study of shared clonotypes between healthy human individuals. General study findings and limits: Clonotypes not shared had lower generation probabilities than those common to all four donors. An expected dependence of interdonor clonotype sharing on sequencing depth was noted.

Sequencing was done on a sample of memory CD4+ T cells sorted from blood. Subset denoted: CD45RA-negative fraction. The gene calls are TRBV18 and TRBJ2-3; TRBD1 agrees at 10 bases. The sequence was obtained from a man aged 30 to 39 in good health. The chain's CDR3 is CASSPLGTGASTDTQYF. Written as DNA, the CDR3 is TGTGCCAGCTCACCTTTGGGGACAGGGGCAAGCACAGATACGCAGTATTTT.